Listed below are T cell receptor beta chains from one sample, sequenced in a study of cytomegalovirus exposure and HLA in healthy donors. Libraries were prepared by immunoSEQ multiplex PCR; TCRdb keeps only in-frame clonotypes and omits some of them. The sample lists under 140,000 clones, about nine tenths occurring once. Sequencing input: PBMCs. The receptor set was obtained from a woman aged 18-29 years in good health and CMV-seronegative. The CDR3 runs from the conserved cysteine through the conserved F or W. The D gene is left open where the match is weak. Clone size appears in some rows only: once, few, many, or a class for an expanded clone.

TRBJ1-2 TRBV28 NA NA CASSFAQGIGYTF TGTGCCAGCAGTTTTGCGCAGGGCATTGGCTACACCTTC
TRBJ1-1 TRBV5-1 NA NA CASSLGMTGQMNTEAFF TGCGCCAGCAGCTTGGGGATGACTGGTCAAATGAACACTGAAGCTTTCTTT
TRBJ2-1 TRBV2 NA NA CATLAGALINEQFF TGTGCCACCCTGGCGGGGGCATTGATCAATGAGCAGTTCTTC
TRBJ1-2 TRBV5-1 NA few CASSFSSGSDGYTF TGCGCCAGCAGCTTCTCGTCGGGAAGTGATGGCTACACCTTC
TRBJ2-7 TRBV29-1 TRBD1 NA CSARQGEGYEQYF TGCAGCGCCCGACAGGGGGAGGGCTACGAGCAGTACTTC
TRBJ2-7 TRBV28 NA NA CASSLGGTGSYEQYF TGTGCCAGCAGTTTAGGGGGGACTGGCTCCTACGAGCAGTACTTC
TRBJ1-1 TRBV5-6 TRBD1 NA CASTLPGGNTEAFF TGTGCCAGCACCCTACCAGGGGGGAACACTGAAGCTTTCTTT
TRBJ1-5 TRBV27 NA NA CASSQGNRNQPQHF TGTGCCAGCAGTCAGGGGAACCGCAATCAGCCCCAGCATTTT
TRBJ2-7 TRBV10-3 TRBD1 once CAISEQGVIYEQYF TGTGCCATCAGTGAACAGGGGGTCATTTACGAGCAGTACTTC
TRBJ2-6 TRBV19 NA NA CASEGSAGANVLTF TGTGCCAGTGAGGGAAGTGCCGGGGCCAACGTCCTGACTTTC
TRBJ2-7 TRBV18 NA NA CASSPIQGSDEQYF TGTGCCAGCTCACCAATCCAGGGAAGTGACGAGCAGTACTTC
TRBJ2-7 TRBV28 TRBD2 NA CASSSLAGAYEQYF TGTGCCAGCAGTTCCTTAGCGGGAGCCTACGAGCAGTACTTC
TRBJ2-3 TRBV19 TRBD1 NA CASSIAEDRAGDTQYF TGTGCCAGTAGTATAGCCGAAGACAGGGCGGGAGATACGCAGTATTTT
TRBJ2-7 TRBV28 TRBD1 NA CASATWTGPSYEQYF TGTGCCAGCGCCACATGGACAGGGCCTTCCTACGAGCAGTACTTC
TRBJ2-3 TRBV6-5 NA NA CASGRAGITDTQYF TGTGCCAGCGGGCGGGCGGGCATCACAGATACGCAGTATTTT
TRBJ2-7 TRBV5-6 NA once CASSHYPQGYEQYF TGTGCCAGCAGCCATTATCCACAGGGTTACGAGCAGTACTTC
TRBJ1-5 TRBV18 NA few CASSPGRGGNQPQHF TGTGCCAGCTCACCGGGCAGGGGTGGCAATCAGCCCCAGCATTTT
TRBJ1-1 TRBV6-5 TRBD1 few CASSPGTVEAFF TGTGCCAGCAGCCCTGGGACAGTTGAAGCTTTCTTT
TRBJ2-1 TRBV6-4 TRBD2 few CASSAGTSGSYEQFF TGTGCCAGCAGTGCCGGGACTAGCGGGAGCTATGAGCAGTTCTTC
TRBJ2-5 TRBV7-7 TRBD2 NA CASSLLAGGQAHETQYF TGTGCTAGCAGCTTACTAGCGGGGGGGCAGGCGCACGAGACCCAGTACTTC
TRBJ1-6 TRBV6-6 TRBD1 NA CASWTGRNSPLHF TGTGCCAGCTGGACAGGGAGGAATTCACCCCTCCACTTT
TRBJ2-7 TRBV27 TRBD2 NA CASSPLLTSDEQYF TGTGCCAGCAGTCCCCTCCTCACTAGCGACGAGCAGTACTTC
TRBJ1-1 TRBV6-1 TRBD1 NA CASSGGQGNTEAFF TGTGCCAGCAGTGGGGGACAGGGCAACACTGAAGCTTTCTTT
TRBJ1-5 TRBV28 TRBD1 NA CASRDGQGAGQPQHF TGTGCCAGCAGGGATGGACAGGGGGCGGGACAGCCCCAGCATTTT
TRBJ2-4 TRBV6-6 NA NA CASSYFQGGKNIQYF TGTGCCAGCAGTTACTTTCAGGGGGGCAAAAACATTCAGTACTTC
TRBJ2-1 TRBV11-2 NA NA CASSRISGEQFF TGTGCCAGCAGCCGAATTAGCGGTGAGCAGTTCTTC
TRBJ2-5 TRBV27 TRBD2 once CASSSPKTSGGEETQYF TGTGCCAGCAGTTCCCCTAAGACTAGCGGGGGGGAGGAGACCCAGTACTTC
TRBJ2-2 TRBV28 TRBD1 NA CASSTRTGTGELFF TGTGCCAGCAGTACGCGGACAGGCACCGGGGAGCTGTTTTTT
TRBJ2-5 TRBV19 NA NA CASSLRGYSNQETQYF TGTGCCAGTAGTCTCAGGGGCTACTCGAACCAAGAGACCCAGTACTTC
TRBJ2-4 TRBV7-2 NA NA CASSLNGGRAKNIQYF TGTGCCAGCAGCTTAAACGGAGGGCGAGCCAAAAACATTCAGTACTTC
TRBJ2-5 TRBV4-1 TRBD2 NA CASSQDPLAGSQETQYF TGCGCCAGCAGCCAAGATCCGCTAGCGGGGTCCCAAGAGACCCAGTACTTC
TRBJ2-7 TRBV18 TRBD1 NA CASSPQRGRNEQYF TGTGCCAGCTCACCACAAAGGGGGCGAAACGAGCAGTACTTC
TRBJ2-3 TRBV5-1 NA NA CASSNTQGSSTDTQYF TGCGCCAGCAGTAACACTCAGGGGAGCTCCACAGATACGCAGTATTTT
TRBJ1-5 TRBV15 NA NA CATSRIRDTHNQPQHF TGTGCCACCAGCAGGATCCGGGACACACACAATCAGCCCCAGCATTTT
TRBJ1-6 TRBV6-1 TRBD1 few CASETGQTNSPLHF TGTGCCAGCGAGACGGGACAGACCAATTCACCCCTCCACTTT
TRBJ2-2 TRBV9 TRBD2 NA CASTGREGAGELFF TGTGCCAGCACTGGTCGGGAGGGGGCCGGGGAGCTGTTTTTT
TRBJ2-7 TRBV5-6 NA NA CASSLGAGARGYEQYF TGTGCCAGCAGCTTGGGAGCAGGGGCCCGGGGCTACGAGCAGTACTTC
TRBJ2-1 TRBV6-1 NA NA CATRTESRNEQFF TGTGCCACCAGGACGGAGTCGAGGAATGAGCAGTTCTTC
TRBJ1-1 TRBV2 TRBD1 NA CASSLLTGGATEAFF TGTGCCAGCAGTCTTCTGACAGGGGGGGCCACTGAAGCTTTCTTT
TRBJ1-5 TRBV15 TRBD1 once CATSSDRGQSQPQHF TGTGCCACCAGCAGTGACAGGGGGCAAAGCCAGCCCCAGCATTTT
TRBJ2-7 TRBV30 TRBD2 few CAWRLAGGNEQYF TGTGCCTGGAGGCTAGCGGGAGGGAACGAGCAGTACTTC
TRBJ2-1 TRBV2 NA NA CASRKGGKNNEQFF TGTGCCAGCAGAAAGGGGGGGAAGAACAATGAGCAGTTCTTC
TRBJ1-2 TRBV6-1 NA NA CASSEQSNYGYTF TGTGCCAGCAGTGAACAGTCTAACTATGGCTACACCTTC
TRBJ2-1 TRBV10-1 NA NA CASSTSLEGNEQFF TGCGCCAGCAGCACTAGCCTAGAGGGGAATGAGCAGTTCTTC
TRBJ2-7 TRBV7-9 NA NA CASSPRGGSGTTSYEQYF TGTGCCAGCAGCCCTAGAGGGGGATCGGGGACAACGTCCTACGAGCAGTACTTC
TRBJ2-6 TRBV4-2 NA NA CASSQGGLRSNVLTF TGTGCCAGCAGCCAAGGAGGTTTAAGATCCAACGTCCTGACTTTC
TRBJ1-3 TRBV5-6 NA NA CASSLVPGEGNTIYF TGTGCCAGCAGCTTGGTTCCAGGGGAGGGAAACACCATATATTTT
TRBJ2-7 TRBV7-2 NA NA CASSLKGGYEQYF TGTGCCAGCAGCTTGAAAGGGGGCTACGAGCAGTACTTC
TRBJ1-2 TRBV7-2 NA NA CASSSRQYGYTF TGTGCCAGCAGCTCGAGACAGTATGGCTACACCTTC
TRBJ2-3 TRBV5-1 NA NA CASGPSGAGDTQYF TGCGCCAGCGGGCCGTCAGGGGCAGGGGATACGCAGTATTTT
TRBJ1-2 TRBV7-3 NA NA CASSLTGGPSNYGYTF TGTGCCAGCAGCTTAACTGGGGGCCCCTCTAACTATGGCTACACCTTC
TRBJ2-1 TRBV7-3 TRBD2 NA CASSLRPASGRNEQFF TGTGCCAGCAGCTTACGTCCGGCTAGCGGCCGCAATGAGCAGTTCTTC
TRBJ2-1 TRBV11-2 NA NA CASSPTIYNEQFF TGTGCCAGCAGCCCGACTATTTACAATGAGCAGTTCTTC
TRBJ2-5 TRBV7-9 TRBD1 NA CASSLATGVQETQYF TGTGCCAGCAGCTTAGCGACAGGGGTCCAAGAGACCCAGTACTTC